This TCR beta chain was documented in a study of T cells in women clearing cervical HPV infection. Study-level background: Controls gave blood once infection was undetectable; cases at lesion identification.

General study results and limits: Associations may precede or follow infection; HPV-specific or memory T cells were not isolated.

Genomic DNA, averaging around 1,200 ng per sample, yielded TCR beta CDR3 via immunoSEQ. The data were produced by immunoSEQ multiplex PCR, yet TCRdb's version contains in-frame clones alone and is incomplete. The listing contains 25,000 to 30,000 clones. With 4 bases clipped from V and 2 bases from J, the junction kept 5 bases outside the gene matches. This CDR3 spans 15 amino acids. CDR1 SGHTA and CDR2 FQGNSA come from the germline V gene. Turning to this clone: Its target is not known. The read comes to an end 3 residues before the CDR3 does, leaving the germline J gene to fill in the end.

The receptor was derived from a woman aged 18 to 75 with a cervical HPV16 infection that either progressed to CIN3+ or cleared (not recorded which). V usage is TRBV7-2 and J usage is TRBJ1-1, with 9 nucleotides matching TRBD1. Material: blood buffy coat. CDR3 region: CASSSTGGLNTEAFF. The part of the CDR3 DNA that was read is TGTGCCAGCAGCTCTACAGGGGGCCTTAACACTGAA.